The entry below describes one T cell receptor (beta chain). Healthy individuals of Caucasian origin from Russia, aged about 6 to 90, served as donors. The sample belongs to a study of blood T cells in healthy people across ages. V was clipped by 4 bases and J by 7 bases, with 12 bases between them. The CDR3 consists of 14 residues. The germline V gene encodes CDR1 SGDLS and CDR2 YYNGEE. Alongside a J-beta primer mix, a sample-barcoded 5' primer served in a second PCR lasting about 6 to 12 cycles. Unique molecular identifiers of 12 random nucleotides labeled each cDNA. Using its own MiXCR run on the 5' RACE reads, TCRdb lists one record per CDR3 protein. Of 1.5 million to 2 million distinct CDR3 sequences listed, roughly 30% are singletons.

This chain uses TRBV9 with TRBJ1-6; D uncertain. The receptor was isolated from a woman aged 30 to 39 in good health. The specimen sequenced was blood. The CDR3 nucleotides read TGTGCCAGCAGCTCCAAGAGTCTAAATTCACCCCTCCACTTT. This encodes CASSSKSLNSPLHF.